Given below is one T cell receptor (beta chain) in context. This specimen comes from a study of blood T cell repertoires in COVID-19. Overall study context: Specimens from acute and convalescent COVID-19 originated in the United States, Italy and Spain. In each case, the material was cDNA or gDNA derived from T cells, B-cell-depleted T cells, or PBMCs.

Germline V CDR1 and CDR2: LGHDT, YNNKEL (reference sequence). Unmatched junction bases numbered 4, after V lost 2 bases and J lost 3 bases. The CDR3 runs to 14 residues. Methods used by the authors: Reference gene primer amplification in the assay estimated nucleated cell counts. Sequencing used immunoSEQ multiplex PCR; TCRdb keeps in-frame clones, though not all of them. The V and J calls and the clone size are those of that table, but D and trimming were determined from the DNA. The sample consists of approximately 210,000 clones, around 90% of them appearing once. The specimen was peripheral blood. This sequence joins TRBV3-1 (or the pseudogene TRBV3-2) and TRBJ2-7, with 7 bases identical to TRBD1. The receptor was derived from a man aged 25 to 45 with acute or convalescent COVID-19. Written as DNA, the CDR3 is TGTGCCAGCAGCCAATCTTACAGGGGCTACGAGCAGTACTTC. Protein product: CASSQSYRGYEQYF.